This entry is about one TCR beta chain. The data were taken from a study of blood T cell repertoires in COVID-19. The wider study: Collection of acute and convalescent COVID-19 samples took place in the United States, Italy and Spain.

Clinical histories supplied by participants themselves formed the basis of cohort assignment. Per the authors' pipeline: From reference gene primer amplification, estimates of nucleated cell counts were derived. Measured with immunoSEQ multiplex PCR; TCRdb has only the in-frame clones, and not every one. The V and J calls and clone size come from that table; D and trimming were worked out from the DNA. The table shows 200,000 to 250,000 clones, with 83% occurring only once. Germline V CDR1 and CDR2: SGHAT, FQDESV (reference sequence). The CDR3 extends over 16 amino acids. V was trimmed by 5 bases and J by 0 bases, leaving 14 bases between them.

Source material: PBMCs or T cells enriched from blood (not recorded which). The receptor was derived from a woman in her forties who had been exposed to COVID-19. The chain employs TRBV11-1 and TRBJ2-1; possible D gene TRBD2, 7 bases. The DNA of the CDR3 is TGTGCCAGCAGCCCCGGGGGGCCGAGCTCCTACAATGAGCAGTTCTTC. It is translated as CASSPGGPSSYNEQFF. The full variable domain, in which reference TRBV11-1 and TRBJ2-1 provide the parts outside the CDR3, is EAEVAQSPRYKITEKSQAVAFWCDPISGHATLYWYRQILGQGPELLVQFQDESVVDDSQLPKDRFSAERLKGVDSTLKIQPAELGDSAMYLCASSPGGPSSYNEQFFGPGTRLTVL.